The rows below give T cell receptor beta chains drawn from one sample of a study of beta chain features in type 1 diabetes. Profiled with immunoSEQ multiplex PCR; TCRdb holds only in-frame clones, not every one. The table includes about 360,000 clones, around 12% detected once. Sequenced sample: naive CD4+ T cells from blood. The receptors were gathered from a man aged 18-30 years in good health. Each CDR3 is given with its conserved first and last residue. D genes are given only for firm matches. Expanded clones are given a class, and other clones once, few, many or no size at all.

size	V	J	D	DNA	CDR3
few	TRBV30	TRBJ1-3	.	TGTGCCTGGAGTATAACCCGCGGGAGCTCTGGAAACACCATATATTTT	CAWSITRGSSGNTIYF
few	TRBV6-5	TRBJ2-3	.	TGTGCCAGCAGTGAGGACAGTAAGGCTACGCAGTATTTT	CASSEDSKATQYF
few	TRBV6-6	TRBJ1-2	.	TGTGCCAGCACGTTCAGGGGTGACTATGGCTACACCTTC	CASTFRGDYGYTF
.	TRBV30	TRBJ1-2	.	TGTGCCTGGGGGGACAATAACTATGGCTACACCTTC	CAWGDNNYGYTF
.	TRBV7-2	TRBJ2-7	TRBD2	TGTGCCAGCAGCTTAGCACTAGCGACGACCTACGAGCAGTACTTC	CASSLALATTYEQYF
.	TRBV15	TRBJ2-5	.	TGTGCCACCAGTCCCGGCGGGCTAGGAGAGACCCAGTACTTC	CATSPGGLGETQYF
.	TRBV18	TRBJ1-2	.	TGTGCCAGCTCACTGCCCGGACAGAGATTCTATGGCTACACCTTC	CASSLPGQRFYGYTF
.	TRBV6-5	TRBJ2-7	.	TGTGCCAGCAGTCGGACAGCTGTCTCCTACGAGCAGTACTTC	CASSRTAVSYEQYF
.	TRBV5-1	TRBJ2-1	TRBD2	TGCGCCAGCAGCTTGGGGCTAGCGGGGGTTCCCAGCTCCTACAATGAGCAGTTCTTC	CASSLGLAGVPSSYNEQFF
.	TRBV30	TRBJ2-7	.	TGTGCCTGGAGAGGGGCTGGCTACGAGCAGTACTTC	CAWRGAGYEQYF
few	TRBV7-2	TRBJ2-7	.	TGTGCCAGCAGCTTGCAGGGTGGCTACGAGCAGTACTTC	CASSLQGGYEQYF
few	TRBV6-5	TRBJ1-2	.	TGTGCCAGCAGAACGACATTGGGCTATGGCTACACCTTC	CASRTTLGYGYTF
.	TRBV9	TRBJ1-2	TRBD1	TGTGCCAGCAGCGTAGAAACAGGGGGCATCGGCTATGGCTACACCTTC	CASSVETGGIGYGYTF
.	TRBV7-2	TRBJ1-4	.	TGTGCCAGCAGCAGGGGGACCAATGAAAAACTGTTTTTT	CASSRGTNEKLFF
.	TRBV5-1	TRBJ2-1	TRBD1	TGCGCCAGCAGGAACCGGGACAGCATAAACAATGAGCAGTTCTTC	CASRNRDSINNEQFF
.	TRBV29-1	TRBJ2-5	TRBD1	TGCAGCGTCCCTAAGGGGACAGACCCCCAAGAGACCCAGTACTTC	CSVPKGTDPQETQYF
few	TRBV6-6	TRBJ1-2	.	TGTGCCAGCAGTTACTCGGGGGGGGAGAGGGGCTACACCTTC	CASSYSGGERGYTF
few	TRBV11-2	TRBJ2-6	.	TGTGCCAGCAGCATAAACAGGTTCTCTGGGGCCAACGTCCTGACTTTC	CASSINRFSGANVLTF
.	TRBV10-3	TRBJ1-4	TRBD1	TGTGCCAGGGAACTACAGGGGGCCAGAGACGAAAAACTGTTTTTT	CARELQGARDEKLFF
.	TRBV19	TRBJ2-1	.	TGTGCCAGTAGCCCCGGGTACGGGAATGAGCAGTTCTTC	CASSPGYGNEQFF
few	TRBV25-1	TRBJ2-5	.	TGTGCCAGCAGTTTGGGCCCAAGTCAAGAGACCCAGTACTTC	CASSLGPSQETQYF
.	TRBV7-8	TRBJ1-5	TRBD1	TGTGCCAGCAGCGACAGGGCCGTGGGGTATCAGCCCCAGCATTTT	CASSDRAVGYQPQHF
.	TRBV30	TRBJ2-7	TRBD1	TGTGCCTGGAGCGCCCGGGACAGGGGGACGCAGTACTTC	CAWSARDRGTQYF
.	TRBV23-1	TRBJ1-4	TRBD1	TGCGCCAGCAGTCAAGTCCTCTGGACCTTCGTAAGGGGACAGAATGAAAAACTGTTTTTT	CASSQVLWTFVRGQNEKLFF
.	TRBV30	TRBJ2-3	TRBD1	TGTGCCTGGAGTGTGACGGGACAGGGGACAGATACGCAGTATTTT	CAWSVTGQGTDTQYF
.	TRBV6-5	TRBJ1-2	.	TGTGCCAGCACGGCTTACAGGGACTATGGCTACACCTTC	CASTAYRDYGYTF
.	TRBV28	TRBJ2-1	.	TGTGCCAGCAGTTTTGTGTGGGACATCAGGGGAGGGAGCGATGAGCAGTTCTTC	CASSFVWDIRGGSDEQFF
few	TRBV6-6	TRBJ2-1	.	TGTGCCAGCAGTTATACGAGGGAAAATGAGCAGTTCTTC	CASSYTRENEQFF
few	TRBV5-4	TRBJ2-2	.	TGTGCCAGCAGAATCGGGACACCTAACACCGGGGAGCTGTTTTTT	CASRIGTPNTGELFF
many	TRBV7-2	TRBJ2-5	.	TGTGCCAGCAGAGCGGCAGTCCGAGAGACCCAGTACTTC	CASRAAVRETQYF
.	TRBV27	TRBJ2-5	.	TGTGCCCACCCGACCCACGGGGAGACTGAAACTCAAGAGACCCAGTACTTC	CAHPTHGETETQETQYF
.	TRBV18	TRBJ1-5	.	TGTGCCAGCTCACACAGGGAAGGAAATCAGCCCCAGCATTTT	CASSHREGNQPQHF
.	TRBV23-1	TRBJ1-5	.	TGCGCCAGCAGTCAACTTCTCTTCTCCGGGAATCAGCCCCAGCATTTT	CASSQLLFSGNQPQHF
few	TRBV9	TRBJ2-5	TRBD2	TGTGCCAGCAGCGTAGACGGACGGCGGGGGGGAACCCAGTACTTC	CASSVDGRRGGTQYF
.	TRBV4-2	TRBJ1-4	TRBD1	TGTGCCAGCAGCCAAGTCTCCGCGGGACAGGGTGAAAAACTGTTTTTT	CASSQVSAGQGEKLFF
.	TRBV7-3	TRBJ1-4	TRBD1	TGTGCCAGCAGCCAAATATGGACAGGGGATGAAAAACTGTTTTTT	CASSQIWTGDEKLFF
.	TRBV13	TRBJ2-3	TRBD2	TGTGCCAGCAGCTTAGTTCCTAGCGGCTACACAGATACGCAGTATTTT	CASSLVPSGYTDTQYF
few	TRBV4-2	TRBJ2-3	TRBD2	TGTGCCAGCAGCCTCAGAAGCGGGATCATCACAGATACGCAGTATTTT	CASSLRSGIITDTQYF
few	TRBV27	TRBJ1-2	TRBD1	TGTGCCAGCAGTTTGTACAGGGGGAACTATGGCTACACCTTC	CASSLYRGNYGYTF
.	TRBV7-9	TRBJ1-4	TRBD1	TGTGCCAGCAGCTGGACAGGGGGCGGTGAAAAACTGTTTTTT	CASSWTGGGEKLFF
.	TRBV7-3	TRBJ2-7	TRBD1	TGTGCCAGCAGCCTAGCCGGGGACAGCGAGCAGTACTTC	CASSLAGDSEQYF
few	TRBV25-1	TRBJ2-7	.	TGTGCCAGCAGTGAGAACGGGGTTTCCTACGAGCAGTACTTC	CASSENGVSYEQYF
few	TRBV30	TRBJ2-3	.	TGTGCCTGGAGTCAAACTAGAGTAGATACGCAGTATTTT	CAWSQTRVDTQYF